The following is a TCR beta chain sequence with its context. The sample holds other DNA sequences that translate to the same CDR3. CDR3 length equals 11 residues. Germline V gene data show CDR1 as GTSNPN and CDR2 as SVGIG (reference sequence). V lost 2 bases and J lost 0, with 2 bases in between. Per the study methods: For nucleated cells, counts were estimated from reference gene primer amplification. This table comes from immunoSEQ multiplex PCR, and its TCRdb copy is limited to in-frame clones, with some not included. The V and J calls and clone size are taken from that table; D and trimming were inferred from the DNA. The table includes approximately 240,000 clones, roughly 80% detected once. These data originate in a study of blood T cell repertoires in COVID-19. Study-wide background: There were acute and convalescent COVID-19 samples, and they came from the United States, Italy and Spain. From T cells, B-cell-depleted T cells, or PBMCs came the material, which was cDNA or gDNA.

The sequenced sample consisted of peripheral blood. The source is a woman aged 55 to 70 who had recovered from COVID-19. The chain employs TRBV30 and TRBJ2-7; D is unresolved. CDR3 amino acids: CAWSHSYEQYF. DNA for the CDR3: TGTGCCTGGAGTCACTCCTACGAGCAGTACTTC. Drawing the rest from reference TRBV30 and TRBJ2-7, the complete variable domain is SQTIHQWPATLVQPVGSPLSLECTVEGTSNPNLYWYRQAAGRGLQLLFYSVGIGQISSEVPQNLSASRPQDRQFILSSKKLLLSDSGFYLCAWSHSYEQYFGPGTRLTVT.